The 30 T cell receptor beta chains listed next were all sequenced from one sample in a study of CD8+ T cells in alopecia areata (dated by TCRdb to the late 2010s). The treatment or condition label, read with the paper, signifies: oral pan-JAK inhibitor, 5-10 mg twice daily. To prepare the library, the immunoSEQ multiplex PCR assay was applied. For TCR sequencing, RNA was extracted from every sample and reverse transcribed into cDNA to serve as template. Here the immuneACCESS table is served through TCRdb, limited to in-frame sequences with V and J called. Missing clones are a known gap in these copies; in checked studies unresolved V genes cover under half, and the rest lacks a known reason. A total of 87,000 or so clones appear in this sample, about 71% of them only once. Roughly 17% of the sample belongs to the ten largest clones. Sequences were derived from CD8+ T cells sorted from blood, sampled at week 44, from a patient treated with tofacitinib. The source of these receptors is a human donor with alopecia areata.

This clone appeared many times. Other DNA sequences in this sample translate to the same CDR3. The chain carries TRBV7-9 and TRBJ2-7; D perhaps matches TRBD1 (7 bases). CDR3 length: 14 residues. V dropped 3 bases and J dropped 4 bases, with 13 bases sitting between them. Germline V gives CDR1 SEHNR, CDR2 FQNEAQ (reference sequence). CDR3 nucleotide sequence: TGTGCCAGCAGCTTGGGGCAGGGGGGATACGAGCAGTACTTC. The encoded protein is CASSLGQGGYEQYF.

This sequence joins TRBV9 and TRBJ2-7, with 9 bases that match TRBD1. Unmatched junction bases numbered 6, after V lost 4 bases and J lost 1 base. Germline V lookup: CDR1 SGDLS, CDR2 YYNGEE. CDR3 length: 15 amino acids. The CDR3 sequence is CASSPIGTGSYEQYF. CDR3 nucleotide sequence: TGTGCCAGCAGCCCCATCGGGACAGGGTCCTACGAGCAGTACTTC.

The V and J genes are TRBV15 and TRBJ1-5, with 12 positions matching TRBD1. This CDR3 spans 15 amino acids. J lost 6 bases, V lost 5 bases, and 5 bases had no gene match. Germline CDR1 LNHNV, CDR2 YYDKDF (reference sequence). CDR3 loop: CATSGGTGGIQPQHF. In nucleotides, the CDR3 is TGTGCCACCAGCGGGGGGACAGGGGGCATTCAGCCCCAGCATTTT.

This rearrangement joins TRBV4-1 to TRBJ2-3; 13 bases agree with TRBD2. V lost 0 bases, J lost 5 bases, and 5 bases stayed unmatched. The CDR3 runs 17 residues. Germline CDR1 MGHRA, CDR2 YSYEKL. The CDR3 region is CASSQDRLAGGRDTQYF. The DNA of the CDR3 is TGCGCCAGCAGCCAAGATCGACTAGCGGGGGGTAGAGATACGCAGTATTTT.

This clone was detected only a few times. The gene calls are TRBV5-1 and TRBJ2-5; D remains unclear. The J call could be wrong; TRBJ2-7 is a better fit for the DNA end. CDR1 and CDR2 (germline): SGHRS, YFSETQ. This CDR3 has 16 residues. This chain's CDR3 is CASSLGSKASPYEQYF. In nucleotides, the CDR3 is TGCGCCAGCAGCTTGGGGTCTAAAGCTTCCCCCTACGAGCAGTACTTC.

This clone has a handful of counts. The chain links TRBV4-1 to TRBJ2-2; D is uncertain. The CDR3 loop spans 17 amino acids. With 1 base removed from V and 2 bases from J, the gap between germline ends came to 14 bases. Germline V CDR1 and CDR2: MGHRA, YSYEKL. This chain's CDR3 is CASSQVEAGSNTGELFF. As DNA, the CDR3 is TGCGCCAGCAGCCAAGTCGAAGCTGGGTCAAACACCGGGGAGCTGTTTTTT.

This clone was seen a handful of times. DNA for the CDR3: TGTGCCATCGGGCAGAGGAACACTGAAGCTTTCTTT. As protein: CAIGQRNTEAFF. The rearrangement links TRBV10-3 to TRBJ1-1, with D unclear. The germline CDR1 and CDR2 sequences are ENHRY and SYGVKD. Trimming stripped 8 bases from V and 1 base from J, with 8 bases between. The CDR3 is 12 amino acids.

The chain uses TRBV29-1 and TRBJ2-7; D remains unclear. V was cut by 4 bases and J by 4 bases, with 14 bases left in between. Germline assignment: CDR1 SQVTM and CDR2 ANQGSEA. CDR3 length: 13 amino acids. CDR3 amino acids: CSVGEGKIYEQYF. CDR3 in DNA: TGCAGCGTTGGCGAAGGGAAGATATACGAGCAGTACTTC.

This sequence joins TRBV23-1 and TRBJ1-5; no definite D call. TRBV23-1 is an open reading frame whose function is uncertain. This CDR3 has 17 residues. Trimming took off 0 bases at V and 6 bases at J, with 18 bases between the two ends. The CDR3 sequence: CASSQSAAGFRSQPQHF. The CDR3, as DNA: TGCGCCAGCAGTCAATCTGCGGCGGGGTTTCGCAGTCAGCCCCAGCATTTT.

The V gene is TRBV11-2, the J gene TRBJ2-7; D uncertain. The CDR3 runs 11 residues. Germline CDR1 reads SGHAT; CDR2 reads FQNNGV. Trimming removed 4 bases at V and 3 bases at J, with 4 bases between. As DNA, the CDR3 is TGTGCCAGCAGCTCCTTCTACGAGCAGTACTTC. Translated, it gives CASSSFYEQYF.

This clone appeared a single time. This same CDR3 is encoded by further DNA sequences in the sample. The chain couples TRBV30 to TRBJ1-2, with 7 bases aligning to TRBD1. CDR1 is GTSNPN, CDR2 SVGIG, per germline (reference sequence). This CDR3 region has 14 residues. The ends lost 0 bases at V and 1 base at J; junction bases unmatched: 2. CDR3 protein: CAWSVPGGNYGYTF. In DNA form, the CDR3 reads TGTGCCTGGAGTGTCCCAGGGGGTAACTATGGCTACACCTTC.

The J gene is TRBJ1-2, the V gene TRBV9; D ambiguous. Germline values: CDR1 SGDLS, CDR2 YYNGEE. The CDR3 has 11 residues. The V and J ends lost 5 bases and 6 bases respectively, with 8 bases between them. CDR3 amino acids: CASRGGNGYTF. The CDR3 bases are TGTGCCAGCAGAGGAGGGAATGGCTACACCTTC.

The chain links TRBV7-6 to TRBJ2-7; D gene uncertain. The CDR3 consists of 14 residues. Per the germline V gene, CDR1 is SGHVS and CDR2 is FNYEAQ. Trimming took off 1 base at V and 2 bases at J, with 9 bases between the two ends. This CDR3 reads CASSLEPTAYEQYF. CDR3 nucleotides: TGTGCCAGCAGCTTAGAGCCCACGGCCTACGAGCAGTACTTC.

The table lists this clone with a few counts. J is TRBJ2-1 and V is TRBV2; TRBD1 matches at 9 bases. The germline gives CDR1 SNHLY, CDR2 FYNNEI. This CDR3 has 15 residues. The V segment lost 3 bases and the J segment 3 bases; nucleotides outside the gene matches: 3. CDR3 sequence: CASSDGTGRYNEQFF. The CDR3 DNA reads as TGTGCCAGCAGTGACGGGACAGGGCGCTACAATGAGCAGTTCTTC.

This clone was counted a few times. The chain is built from TRBV19 and TRBJ1-2; 10 nucleotides line up with TRBD1. The junction had 11 bases not matched to a gene; V was cut back by 3 bases and J by 7 bases. The germline V gene encodes CDR1 LNHDA and CDR2 SQIVND (reference sequence). CDR3 length: 16 amino acids. The CDR3 loop reads CASSIVPGTGAAGYTF. DNA for the CDR3: TGTGCCAGTAGTATTGTCCCGGGGACAGGGGCCGCTGGCTACACCTTC. The full variable domain, with the rest looked up from reference TRBV19 and TRBJ1-2, is DGGITQSPKYLFRKEGQNVTLSCEQNLNHDAMYWYRQDPGQGLRLIYYSQIVNDFQKGDIAEGYSVSREKKESFPLTVTSAQKNPTAFYLCASSIVPGTGAAGYTFGSGTRLTVV.

This clone was detected only a few times. The V and J genes are TRBV5-1 and TRBJ2-3; D is undetermined. V was pared by 1 base and J by 4 bases, with 7 bases between. CDR1 is SGHRS, CDR2 YFSETQ, per germline. This CDR3 contains 13 residues. The CDR3 sequence is CASSLLGADTQYF. The DNA for the CDR3 is TGCGCCAGCAGCTTGTTGGGCGCAGATACGCAGTATTTT.

The chain combines TRBV29-1 with TRBJ1-2; 8 nucleotides match TRBD1. Per the germline V gene, CDR1 is SQVTM and CDR2 is ANQGSEA. The V and J ends lost 7 bases and 3 bases, in that order; junction bases with no gene match: 7. The CDR3 length is 13 residues. CDR3 coding DNA: TGCAGCGCATCAGGGGGCGCGGACTATGGCTACACCTTC. Its protein is CSASGGADYGYTF. Together with reference TRBV29-1 and TRBJ1-2, the CDR3 gives the full variable domain: SAVISQKPSRDICQRGTSLTIQCQVDSQVTMMFWYRQQPGQSLTLIATANQGSEATYESGFVIDKFPISRPNLTFSTLTVSNMSPEDSSIYLCSASGGADYGYTFGSGTRLTVV.

V usage is TRBV11-2 and J usage is TRBJ2-7; no reliable D call. The germline V gene has CDR1 SGHAT and CDR2 FQNNGV. Trimming removed 1 base at V and 5 bases at J, with 15 bases between. The CDR3 has 15 amino acids. The CDR3, as DNA: TGTGCCAGCAGCTTAGCCTACGGGTCGGTTGACGAGCAGTACTTC. Protein product: CASSLAYGSVDEQYF.

The chain recombines TRBV15 with TRBJ2-5, with 9 bases lining up with TRBD2. V lost 0 bases and J lost 0; bases outside the gene matches: 14. CDR1 and CDR2 from the germline V gene are LNHNV and YYDKDF (reference sequence). This CDR3 contains 20 residues. Here the CDR3 DNA reads TGTGCCACCAGCAGAGATCGCGGGGTAGCGGGGGAGAACCACCAAGAGACCCAGTACTTC. It yields the protein CATSRDRGVAGENHQETQYF.

This rearrangement joins TRBV15 to TRBJ1-2, with 11 bases that match TRBD1. The germline gives CDR1 LNHNV, CDR2 YYDKDF (reference sequence). The V gene end was trimmed by 2 bases and the J gene end by 7 bases; junction bases not matched to a gene: 12. There are 17 residues in the CDR3. The CDR3, as DNA: TGTGCCACCAGCAGATCCCCCGTTGGACAGGGGGCTCTTGGCTACACCTTC. It encodes CATSRSPVGQGALGYTF.

This clone was seen a few times. The rearrangement links TRBV29-1 to TRBJ2-7; D could derive from TRBD1 or TRBD2 (5 bases each). CDR1 is SQVTM and CDR2 is ANQGSEA in the germline V gene. This CDR3 contains 13 residues. The V and J ends lost 6 bases and 2 bases respectively, with 14 bases between them. The CDR3 nucleotides read TGCAGCGTAACCGGGACGGCGGCCTACGAGCAGTACTTC. Its translation is CSVTGTAAYEQYF.

The rearrangement uses TRBV6-5 and TRBJ1-1; a weak D match, TRBD1 (6 bases). The V and J ends lost 3 bases and 5 bases respectively, with 13 bases between them. CDR3 length equals 14 residues. Per germline, CDR1 MNHEY and CDR2 SVGAGI. CDR3 protein: CASSYTLGGTEAFF. CDR3 nucleotide sequence: TGTGCCAGCAGTTATACTTTAGGGGGTACTGAAGCTTTCTTT.

CDR3 sequence (DNA): TGTGCCAGCAGCTTAGCCGGGGGCTCAACCTACGAGCAGTACTTC. This encodes CASSLAGGSTYEQYF. J is TRBJ2-7 and V is TRBV11-2; D tentatively fits TRBD1 or TRBD2 (6 bases each). Germline-derived CDR1 and CDR2 are SGHAT and FQNNGV. Trimming took off 1 base at V and 2 bases at J, with 12 bases between the two ends. The CDR3 has 15 residues.

V gene TRBV2 combines with J gene TRBJ1-1; the match to TRBD1 covers 8 bases. The CDR3 spans 15 residues. The germline CDR1 and CDR2 sequences are SNHLY and FYNNEI. After removal of 4 bases from V and 7 bases from J, the junction contained 11 bases not matched to a gene. The CDR3 loop reads CASSVRGQEEGEAFF. As DNA, the CDR3 is TGTGCCAGCAGTGTACGGGGACAGGAAGAGGGTGAAGCTTTCTTT.

The V and J genes are TRBV29-1 and TRBJ1-2; 10 bases map to TRBD1. Per the germline V gene, CDR1 is SQVTM and CDR2 is ANQGSEA. V shed 6 bases and J 7 bases; nucleotides not matched to a gene: 2. CDR3 length: 11 residues. Written as DNA, the CDR3 is TGCAGCGTCCGGGACAGGGGTGGCTACACCTTC. Its protein product is CSVRDRGGYTF. The variable domain in full, completed from reference TRBV29-1 and TRBJ1-2, reads SAVISQKPSRDICQRGTSLTIQCQVDSQVTMMFWYRQQPGQSLTLIATANQGSEATYESGFVIDKFPISRPNLTFSTLTVSNMSPEDSSIYLCSVRDRGGYTFGSGTRLTVV.

The chain recombines TRBV29-1 with TRBJ1-1; the D gene is possibly TRBD1 (5 bases). The CDR3 contains 13 residues. Germline values: CDR1 SQVTM, CDR2 ANQGSEA. V lost 3 bases and J lost 5, with 13 bases in between. CDR3 in DNA: TGCAGCGTTGACGGGGCGGGGACTACTGAAGCTTTCTTT. Protein product: CSVDGAGTTEAFF. Full variable domain (rest looked up from reference TRBV29-1 and TRBJ1-1): SAVISQKPSRDICQRGTSLTIQCQVDSQVTMMFWYRQQPGQSLTLIATANQGSEATYESGFVIDKFPISRPNLTFSTLTVSNMSPEDSSIYLCSVDGAGTTEAFFGQGTRLTVV.

The chain employs TRBV5-1 and TRBJ2-7; D is perhaps TRBD2 (6 bases). Per germline, CDR1 SGHRS and CDR2 YFSETQ. The V and J ends lost 3 bases and 0 bases respectively, with 7 bases between them. The CDR3 contains 13 residues. CDR3 in DNA: TGCGCCAGCAGCTCGGGGGACTCCTACGAGCAGTACTTC. Translated: CASSSGDSYEQYF.

The chain employs TRBV5-5 and TRBJ1-1; no reliable D call. Per the germline V gene, CDR1 is SGHKS and CDR2 is YYEKEE (reference sequence). This CDR3 comprises 13 residues. V was trimmed by 5 bases and J by 1 base, leaving 9 bases between them. The CDR3 region is CASRIGRNTEAFF. Written as DNA, the CDR3 is TGTGCCAGCAGAATCGGACGGAACACTGAAGCTTTCTTT. Together with reference TRBV5-5 and TRBJ1-1, the CDR3 gives the full variable domain: DAGVTQSPTHLIKTRGQQVTLRCSPISGHKSVSWYQQVLGQGPQFIFQYYEKEERGRGNFPDRFSARQFPNYSSELNVNALLLGDSALYLCASRIGRNTEAFFGQGTRLTVV.

The rearrangement uses TRBV29-1 and TRBJ2-2; no reliable D call. Germline V gives CDR1 SQVTM, CDR2 ANQGSEA. The V gene lost 4 bases and the J gene lost 6 bases, with 9 bases spanning the gap. The CDR3 runs 12 residues. CDR3 region: CSVAGSAGELFF. The DNA for the CDR3 is TGCAGCGTTGCTGGGTCCGCCGGGGAGCTGTTTTTT.

This clone showed up just once. The J gene is TRBJ1-2, the V gene TRBV19; D not certain. Germline V gene data show CDR1 as LNHDA and CDR2 as SQIVND (reference sequence). The CDR3 totals 12 residues. With 7 bases removed from V and 4 bases from J, the gap between germline ends came to 10 bases. The CDR3 bases are TGTGCCAGTACCCCTGGGCCCTATGGCTACACCTTC. As protein: CASTPGPYGYTF.